This entry lists 10 T cell receptor beta chains sequenced from one sample in a study of T cells in Graves' hyperthyroidism and ophthalmopathy. Amplification yielded TCR beta CDR3 regions, with RNA transcripts as the source. HTBI primers were the set used in a first-round RT-PCR of the TCR CDR3. Via MiXCR, TCRdb re-called the multiplex PCR reads, giving one row per CDR3 protein. The sample gives 600,000 to 650,000 distinct CDR3 sequences, around 15% of which show up once; 3.8% is in the top ten. The sample taken for sequencing was blood. The receptors stem from a woman in her twenties or thirties with Graves' hyperthyroidism.

This chain uses TRBV2 with TRBJ2-7; 10 bases map to TRBD2. J lost 4 bases, V lost 10 bases, and 16 bases had no gene match. This CDR3 contains 16 residues. Per germline, CDR1 SNHLY and CDR2 FYNNEI. In nucleotides, the CDR3 is TGTGCCACCCAGCCGGGACTAGCGATGGAAAATTACGAGCAGTACTTC. This translates into CATQPGLAMENYEQYF.

The chain employs TRBV20-1 and TRBJ2-7; no definite D call. Trimming left V 4 bases short and J 6 bases short, with 10 bases between. This CDR3 contains 11 residues. CDR1 is DFQATT and CDR2 is SNEGSKA in the germline V gene (reference sequence). CDR3 bases: TGCAGTGCTACTACTGCGAGCGAGCAGTACTTC. It is translated as CSATTASEQYF.

This clonotype is deemed medium-sized (0.01 to 0.1%). The chain couples TRBV11-2 to TRBJ1-2, with no clear D. Germline V gene data show CDR1 as SGHAT and CDR2 as FQNNGV. This CDR3 contains 14 residues. V was trimmed by 3 bases and J by 0 bases, leaving 8 bases between them. CDR3 in amino acids: CASSFASANYGYTF. For the CDR3, the DNA is TGTGCCAGCAGCTTTGCCTCCGCTAACTATGGCTACACCTTC.

The chain is built from TRBV6-1 and TRBJ1-3; the D gene is possibly TRBD1 (5 bases). V lost 6 bases and J 0 bases, leaving 12 bases between the germline ends. The CDR3 contains 15 residues. Germline V CDR1 and CDR2: MNHNS, SASEGT. CDR3 in amino acids: CASRPGQISGNTIYF. CDR3 coding DNA: TGTGCCAGCAGACCCGGACAAATCTCTGGAAACACCATATATTTT.

Worth noting for this clonotype: A much larger clonotype is one base distant, so this may be a read error. The V gene is TRBV5-1, the J gene TRBJ2-7; TRBD1 matches 8 bases. Per the germline V gene, CDR1 is SGHRS and CDR2 is YFSETQ. The CDR3 is made up of 15 amino acids. V shed 0 bases, J shed 5 bases, and the junction held 7 bases outside the gene matches. The CDR3 reads CASSLDGTGAHEQYF. The CDR3 DNA reads TGCGCCAGCAGCTTGGATGGGACAGGAGCCCACGAGCAGTACTTC. The whole variable domain, filled in from reference TRBV5-1 and TRBJ2-7, reads KAGVTQTPRYLIKTRGQQVTLSCSPISGHRSVSWYQQTPGQGLQFLFEYFSETQRNKGNFPGRFSGRQFSNSRSEMNVSTLELGDSALYLCASSLDGTGAHEQYFGPGTRLTVT.

V and J are TRBV24-1 and TRBJ1-2; a weak D match, TRBD1 (5 bases). Deletions cut 1 base from V and 2 bases from J, with 7 bases between. There are 14 residues in the CDR3. Germline V gene sequence: CDR1 KGHDR, CDR2 SFDVKD. The CDR3 sequence is CATSDFEGNYGYTF. CDR3 coding DNA: TGTGCCACCAGTGATTTCGAGGGGAACTATGGCTACACCTTC.

This clonotype was found many times. This chain connects TRBV20-1 to TRBJ2-1; 11 bases align to TRBD2. This CDR3 contains 15 residues. Germline CDR1 and CDR2: DFQATT and SNEGSKA (reference sequence). J was trimmed by 7 bases and V by 5 bases; bases with no gene match: 10. CDR3 amino acids: CSALHSGRADNEQFF. Written as DNA, the CDR3 is TGCAGTGCTCTCCATAGCGGGAGGGCCGATAATGAGCAGTTCTTC.

The chain carries TRBV9 and TRBJ2-3; a possible D gene is TRBD1 (6 bases). V lost 0 bases to trimming and J lost 0 bases, with 11 bases between them. The germline V gene has CDR1 SGDLS and CDR2 YYNGEE. CDR3 size: 16 residues. The CDR3 here is CASSVEGTISTDTQYF. The CDR3 DNA is TGTGCCAGCAGCGTAGAGGGGACAATTAGCACAGATACGCAGTATTTT.

The J gene is TRBJ2-2, the V gene TRBV29-1; perhaps TRBD1 as D (5 bases). Trimming shortened V by 6 bases and J by 0 bases, and 11 bases separated the two germline ends. Germline assignment: CDR1 SQVTM and CDR2 ANQGSEA. The CDR3 extends over 14 amino acids. CDR3 coding DNA: TGCAGCGTCGTGGACACTCCGAACACCGGGGAGCTGTTTTTT. It specifies CSVVDTPNTGELFF.

This clonotype was found a few times. This chain connects TRBV6-1 to TRBJ1-1; D might be TRBD1 (6 bases). This CDR3 region has 16 residues. Germline V gene lookup returns CDR1 MNHNS and CDR2 SASEGT. With 5 bases removed from V and 1 base from J, the gap between germline ends came to 17 bases. The CDR3 loop reads CASSTPGQQKNTEAFF. CDR3 bases: TGTGCCAGCAGTACCCCGGGACAACAAAAGAACACTGAAGCTTTCTTT.